The clone carrying this T cell receptor beta chain was observed once. Its specificity is not known. The data belong to a study of OX40 agonist ivuxolimab in advanced cancers. Study overall: Dose-escalation patients had hepatocellular carcinoma, melanoma, renal cell or head and neck cancer. Findings of the study overall: Clonal expansion was seen in CD4+ and CD8+ blood T cells by week 6 at 0.1 to 3.0 mg/kg.

Per germline, CDR1 SGHTA and CDR2 FQGNSA. Trimming removed 4 bases from V and 5 bases from J, with 17 bases in between. The CDR3 runs to 15 residues. TCRdb keeps only in-frame clones here, not all; method: immunoSEQ multiplex PCR. Of tens of thousands of clones in the sample, approximately 89% were seen once. V and J are TRBV7-2 and TRBJ1-1; the D is unclear. The clonotype comes from an adult with an advanced solid tumor such as melanoma, head and neck, liver or kidney cancer. This specimen consisted of CD4+ or CD8+ T cells sorted from blood, obtained in a trial of the OX40 agonist ivuxolimab. CDR3 in DNA: TGTGCCAGCAGCTATTTACCCCGTGGCGGGACTGAAGCTTTCTTT. This gives the protein CASSYLPRGGTEAFF.